These 31 T cell receptor beta chains originate from one sample sequenced in a study of T cells after yellow fever vaccination. MiXCR was run by TCRdb on the 5' RACE reads, yielding one entry per CDR3 protein. Here the sample spans 300,000 to 350,000 distinct CDR3 sequences, approximately 11% being singletons. Here the sequenced sample was CD4+ T cells sorted from PBMCs, taken 45 days after the yellow fever booster vaccination. The receptors here all came from a man younger than 35 who received the YFV17D yellow fever vaccine.

This clonotype was detected a few times. V is TRBV23-1 and J is TRBJ2-7, with 7 bases aligning to TRBD2. TRBV23-1 is an open reading frame, and its role is uncertain. V was pared by 6 bases and J by 4 bases, with 6 bases of the junction left unmatched. The CDR3 sequence is 13 residues long. The CDR3 protein is CASRREGDYEQYV. The DNA of the CDR3 is TGCGCCAGCAGAAGGGAGGGAGATTACGAGCAGTACGTC.

J is TRBJ2-5 and V is TRBV5-1, with 11 bases aligning to TRBD2. The V gene end was trimmed by 4 bases and the J gene end by 4 bases; junction bases not matched to a gene: 9. The CDR3 is 16 residues long. Germline assignment: CDR1 SGHRS and CDR2 YFSETQ. The CDR3 nucleotides are TGCGCCAGCAGCCTCCCTAGCGGGGGGCCGTCAGAGACCCAGTACTTC. Its translation: CASSLPSGGPSETQYF. The whole variable domain, filled in from reference TRBV5-1 and TRBJ2-5, reads KAGVTQTPRYLIKTRGQQVTLSCSPISGHRSVSWYQQTPGQGLQFLFEYFSETQRNKGNFPGRFSGRQFSNSRSEMNVSTLELGDSALYLCASSLPSGGPSETQYFGPGTRLLVL.

This clonotype came up a few times. The gene calls are TRBV9 and TRBJ2-3; D is unresolved. The germline gives CDR1 SGDLS, CDR2 YYNGEE. The CDR3 totals 13 residues. V was clipped by 4 bases and J by 5 bases, with 11 bases between them. CDR3 nucleotide sequence: TGTGCCAGCAGCCAGACATCGAAAGATACGCAGTATTTT. This sequence encodes CASSQTSKDTQYF.

This clonotype came up a few times. The chain has TRBV2 and TRBJ2-2; 8 bases line up with TRBD1. CDR3 size: 17 residues. The V and J ends lost 5 bases and 7 bases, in that order; junction bases with no gene match: 15. The germline V gene has CDR1 SNHLY and CDR2 FYNNEI. The CDR3 nucleotides are TGTGCCAGCAGTCCCCTGCCAGGGGGCGCGGGTGTCGGGGAGCTGTTTTTT. Translating it yields CASSPLPGGAGVGELFF.

The rearrangement uses TRBV20-1 and TRBJ1-2; D call uncertain. Trimming left V 5 bases short and J 5 bases short, with 15 bases between. From germline, CDR1 is DFQATT and CDR2 SNEGSKA (reference sequence). CDR3 size: 13 residues. Written as DNA, the CDR3 is TGCAGTGCTCACGACGACGGCTTATATGGCTACACCTTC. Amino acids: CSAHDDGLYGYTF.

The genes are TRBV4-3 and TRBJ1-5; D remains unclear. V gave up 4 bases and J gave up 4 bases, with 8 bases separating them. The CDR3 contains 13 residues. Germline CDR1 reads LGHNA; CDR2 reads YSLEER. CDR3 loop: CASSRSRNQPQHF. The CDR3 DNA reads TGCGCCAGCAGCCGATCTCGAAATCAGCCCCAGCATTTT.

The gene calls are TRBV5-5 and TRBJ2-7, with 8 bases lining up with TRBD1. The CDR3 covers 15 residues. Germline V lookup: CDR1 SGHKS, CDR2 YYEKEE (reference sequence). The trim removed 7 bases at V and 6 bases at J, leaving 15 bases unmatched. CDR3 DNA: TGTGCCAGCGCGGATGCAAGGACAGGGTTCGGCGAGCAGTACTTC. Protein: CASADARTGFGEQYF.

The gene calls are TRBV20-1 and TRBJ2-7; 9 bases match TRBD2. Germline V gene sequence: CDR1 DFQATT, CDR2 SNEGSKA (reference sequence). V gave up 8 bases and J gave up 3 bases; unmatched junction bases: 8. The CDR3 covers 13 residues. CDR3 region: CSYPRRGGYEQYF. The CDR3 region has the DNA TGCAGTTACCCTAGGCGGGGGGGCTACGAGCAGTACTTC.

This clonotype was seen more than once but under ten times. The chain combines TRBV14 with TRBJ1-2; D possibly corresponds to TRBD1 (5 bases). Trimming stripped 0 bases from V and 5 bases from J, with 16 bases between. The CDR3 sequence is 16 residues long. Germline V CDR1 and CDR2: SGHDN, FVKESK. The CDR3 reads CASSQDRSGARYGYTF. The CDR3 DNA sequence: TGTGCCAGCAGCCAAGATCGAAGTGGGGCTCGGTATGGCTACACCTTC.

This clonotype was detected only a few times. This sequence joins TRBV11-2 and TRBJ2-2, with TRBD1 matching over 9 bases. Germline CDR1 SGHAT, CDR2 FQNNGV. This CDR3 comprises 15 residues. V shed 7 bases, J shed 5 bases, and the junction held 8 bases outside the gene matches. The CDR3 spells CASTGTGRRTGELFF. The CDR3 DNA reads TGTGCCAGCACCGGGACAGGGCGTAGGACCGGGGAGCTGTTTTTT.

The V and J genes are TRBV7-9 and TRBJ1-5; 7 bases align to TRBD1. This CDR3 has 14 amino acids. Germline V gives CDR1 SEHNR, CDR2 FQNEAQ (reference sequence). The J segment lost 7 bases and the V segment lost 6 bases, leaving 9 bases of the junction unmatched. The CDR3 reads CASSTDRENQPQHF. The CDR3 coding sequence is TGTGCCAGCAGTACCGACAGGGAGAACCAGCCCCAGCATTTT.

This clonotype was recorded a few times. This chain joins TRBV4-3 and TRBJ1-1; D is ambiguous. In germline, CDR1 is LGHNA, CDR2 YSLEER. V was shortened by 0 bases and J by 5 bases, with 13 bases between the two germline ends. The CDR3 covers 15 residues. For the CDR3, the DNA is TGCGCCAGCAGCCAAGAAGCGCTGGGTGGGACTGAAGCTTTCTTT. Amino acid sequence: CASSQEALGGTEAFF.

The chain couples TRBV7-2 to TRBJ2-3; D is possibly TRBD2 (6 bases). Germline CDR1 reads SGHTA; CDR2 reads FQGNSA. V was trimmed by 2 bases and J by 6 bases, leaving 12 bases between them. This CDR3 has 14 residues. CDR3 region: CASSLPSAGDTQYF. As DNA, the CDR3 is TGTGCCAGCAGCTTACCTAGCGCAGGGGATACGCAGTATTTT.

The table lists this clonotype with many counts. The chain has TRBV13 and TRBJ1-3; D is possibly TRBD1 (6 bases). The CDR3 is made up of 16 amino acids. From germline, CDR1 is PRHDT and CDR2 FYEKMQ (reference sequence). V was clipped by 5 bases and J by 0 bases, with 14 bases between them. The CDR3 DNA follows: TGTGCCAGCAGCGCGCGTAGCAGGGGCTCTGGAAACACCATATATTTT. Translated, it gives CASSARSRGSGNTIYF.

V is TRBV11-2 and J is TRBJ2-3; TRBD2 aligns across 14 bases. The CDR3 contains 17 residues. After removal of 5 bases from V and 5 bases from J, the junction contained 9 bases not matched to a gene. Germline V lookup: CDR1 SGHAT, CDR2 FQNNGV. The CDR3 spells CASSPGTSGGLGDTQYF. CDR3 in DNA: TGTGCCAGCAGCCCAGGGACTAGCGGGGGCCTTGGAGATACGCAGTATTTT. Complete variable domain (other parts from reference TRBV11-2 and TRBJ2-3): EAGVAQSPRYKIIEKRQSVAFWCNPISGHATLYWYQQILGQGPKLLIQFQNNGVVDDSQLPKDRFSAERLKGVDSTLKIQPAKLEDSAVYLCASSPGTSGGLGDTQYFGPGTRLTVL.

This clonotype has just a few counts. The chain uses TRBV3-1 and TRBJ2-3, with TRBD2 matching over 14 bases. This CDR3 spans 16 amino acids. V gave up 4 bases and J gave up 6 bases; unmatched junction bases: 6. The germline gives CDR1 LGHDT, CDR2 YNNKEL (reference sequence). DNA of the CDR3: TGTGCCAGCAGCCCTGGGACTAGCGGGGGCCCGGATACGCAGTATTTT. Translated, it gives CASSPGTSGGPDTQYF.

The chain couples TRBV2 to TRBJ2-3; D call uncertain. V lost 4 bases and J lost 2, with 7 bases in between. Germline V CDR1 and CDR2: SNHLY, FYNNEI. This CDR3 has 13 residues. The CDR3 spells CASSVGTTDTQYF. In nucleotides, the CDR3 is TGTGCCAGCAGTGTCGGCACCACAGATACGCAGTATTTT. The full variable domain, with the rest looked up from reference TRBV2 and TRBJ2-3, is EPEVTQTPSHQVTQMGQEVILRCVPISNHLYFYWYRQILGQKVEFLVSFYNNEISEKSEIFDDQFSVERPDGSNFTLKIRSTKLEDSAMYFCASSVGTTDTQYFGPGTRLTVL.

This clonotype was seen repeatedly, ten times or more. The gene calls are TRBV9 and TRBJ2-5; D may correspond to TRBD1 or TRBD2 (5 bases each). The CDR3 has 17 residues. CDR1 and CDR2 (germline): SGDLS, YYNGEE. Trimming stripped 0 bases from V and 1 base from J, with 16 bases between. The CDR3 sequence: CASSVGKGPRVQETQYF. The CDR3 nucleotides read TGTGCCAGCAGCGTAGGGAAGGGACCCAGGGTCCAAGAGACCCAGTACTTC.

This clonotype came up many times. V usage is TRBV20-1 and J usage is TRBJ2-1, with 7 bases matching TRBD2. The J segment lost 2 bases and the V segment lost 0 bases, leaving 10 bases of the junction unmatched. Germline loops: CDR1 DFQATT, CDR2 SNEGSKA (reference sequence). This CDR3 region has 17 residues. The CDR3 here is CSARDREMGTTYNEQFF. CDR3 in DNA: TGCAGTGCTAGAGATCGAGAAATGGGGACTACCTACAATGAGCAGTTCTTC.

The J gene is TRBJ1-2, the V gene TRBV2, with TRBD1 matching 9 bases. This CDR3 spans 13 amino acids. V was pared by 7 bases and J by 7 bases, with 7 bases of the junction left unmatched. Germline V gives CDR1 SNHLY, CDR2 FYNNEI. CDR3 loop: CASNAGQGSGYTF. The CDR3 nucleotides are TGTGCCAGCAACGCGGGACAGGGAAGTGGCTACACCTTC.

This chain connects TRBV7-3 to TRBJ2-3; 7 nucleotides align to TRBD2. The ends lost 2 bases at V and 11 bases at J; junction bases unmatched: 16. Germline V CDR1 and CDR2: SGHTA, FQGTGA. The CDR3 is made up of 16 amino acids. CDR3 nucleotides: TGTGCCAGCAGCTTAGTTTACAGCGGGGTAATTAGAGTGCAGTATTTT. Protein: CASSLVYSGVIRVQYF.

This clonotype was picked up many times. The chain couples TRBV5-1 to TRBJ1-6; TRBD1 agrees at 7 bases. The CDR3 is made up of 14 amino acids. Germline trimming cut 0 bases from V and 8 bases from J; bases unmatched to any gene: 2. Germline V lookup: CDR1 SGHRS, CDR2 YFSETQ. The CDR3, as DNA: TGCGCCAGCAGCTTGGAAGGGACAGATTCACCCCTCCACTTT. Amino acids: CASSLEGTDSPLHF.

This clonotype was seen repeatedly, ten times or more. The CDR3 loop is CASSLLGAWERSYNSPLHF. The CDR3 coding sequence is TGTGCCAGCAGCTTGTTAGGGGCCTGGGAAAGGTCCTATAATTCACCCCTCCACTTT. V is TRBV11-2 and J is TRBJ1-6; weak D call: TRBD1 (5 bases). V was cut by 3 bases and J by 1 base, with 19 bases left in between. Germline V gene data show CDR1 as SGHAT and CDR2 as FQNNGV. The CDR3 covers 19 residues.

The chain couples TRBV7-2 to TRBJ1-4; D gene uncertain. The CDR3 runs 15 residues. In germline, CDR1 is SGHTA, CDR2 FQGNSA. V gave up 5 bases and J gave up 3 bases, with 13 bases separating them. For the CDR3, the DNA is TGTGCCAGCAGCGGAAGTGAAGGTGCTAATGAAAAACTGTTTTTT. Protein product: CASSGSEGANEKLFF.

The rearrangement links TRBV6-6 to TRBJ2-5; D unclear. This CDR3 has 14 residues. CDR1 and CDR2 from the germline V gene are MNHNY and SVGAGI (reference sequence). Trimming took off 5 bases at V and 5 bases at J, with 15 bases between the two ends. DNA for the CDR3: TGTGCCAGCAGTCTCCGCGCCGGCAGGGAGACCCAGTACTTC. Translation: CASSLRAGRETQYF.

V gene TRBV4-1 combines with J gene TRBJ1-5; D remains unclear. This CDR3 spans 14 amino acids. Germline V gives CDR1 MGHRA, CDR2 YSYEKL. Trimming shortened V by 0 bases and J by 0 bases, and 3 bases separated the two germline ends. CDR3 in DNA: TGCGCCAGCAGCCAAGAGGTTAGCAATCAGCCCCAGCATTTT. This sequence encodes CASSQEVSNQPQHF.

This clonotype was seen repeatedly, ten times or more. The chain has TRBV7-9 and TRBJ1-2; tentative D call: TRBD1 (6 bases). The V gene's germline CDR1 is SEHNR and CDR2 FQNEAQ (reference sequence). V gave up 0 bases and J gave up 11 bases, with 16 bases separating them. CDR3 length: 14 residues. CDR3 loop: CASSLALLQGRYTF. The CDR3, as DNA: TGTGCCAGCAGCTTAGCGTTGTTACAGGGACGATACACCTTC.

This sequence joins TRBV12-3 or TRBV12-4 and TRBJ2-2; TRBD2 matches 14 bases. The length of the CDR3 is 21 residues. Unmatched junction bases numbered 10, after V lost 0 bases and J lost 1 base. The DNA for the CDR3 is TGTGCCAGCAGTTTAGCGCTAAAGGGACTAGCGGGGGCCAAGAACACCGGGGAGCTGTTTTTT. This codes for CASSLALKGLAGAKNTGELFF.

The chain joins TRBV9 to TRBJ1-1; 10 bases are a match to TRBD1. The germline V gene encodes CDR1 SGDLS and CDR2 YYNGEE. V was pared by 3 bases and J by 4 bases, with 3 bases of the junction left unmatched. The CDR3 covers 14 residues. CDR3 residues: CASSGDRGGTEAFF. The DNA for the CDR3 is TGTGCCAGCAGCGGGGACAGGGGTGGCACTGAAGCTTTCTTT.

The CDR3 loop reads CASSSRDRGLPYNEQFF. In DNA, the CDR3 is TGTGCCAGCAGCTCCCGTGACAGGGGGCTCCCCTACAATGAGCAGTTCTTC. The genes are TRBV5-4 and TRBJ2-1; 10 bases fit TRBD1. Germline CDR1 SGHNT, CDR2 YYREEE (reference sequence). The junction had 8 bases not matched to a gene; V was cut back by 3 bases and J by 2 bases. This CDR3 is built from 17 residues.

The chain couples TRBV5-6 to TRBJ2-2; 8 nucleotides match TRBD1. Unmatched junction bases numbered 3, after V lost 0 bases and J lost 5 bases. The CDR3 contains 15 residues. Germline V gene data show CDR1 as SGHDT and CDR2 as YYEEEE. The CDR3 is CASSLDWTGTGELFF. The CDR3 coding sequence is TGTGCCAGCAGCTTGGATTGGACAGGGACCGGGGAGCTGTTTTTT.